These 17 T cell receptor beta chains came from one sample sequenced in a study of blood T cell repertoires in COVID-19. Profiled with immunoSEQ multiplex PCR; TCRdb holds only in-frame clones, not every one. The sample shows about 130,000 clones, over 70% of them seen only once. Sequencing was performed on peripheral blood. These receptor sequences come from a man at least 80 years old with acute or convalescent COVID-19.

V gene TRBV18 combines with J gene TRBJ2-5; tentatively, D is TRBD1 (5 bases). The CDR3 runs to 13 residues. In germline, CDR1 is KGHSH, CDR2 LQKENI. Deletions cut 2 bases from V and 1 base from J, with 5 bases between. DNA of the CDR3: TGTGCCAGCTCACCAGGGGCCCAAGAGACCCAGTACTTC. It specifies CASSPGAQETQYF. The complete variable domain, with remaining parts taken from reference TRBV18 and TRBJ2-5, reads NAGVMQNPRHLVRRRGQEARLRCSPMKGHSHVYWYRQLPEEGLKFMVYLQKENIIDESGMPKERFSAEFPKEGPSILRIQQVVRGDSAAYFCASSPGAQETQYFGPGTRLLVL.

The rearrangement links TRBV6-1 to TRBJ2-3; 10 positions match TRBD2. The CDR3 runs to 15 residues. Germline V CDR1 and CDR2: MNHNS, SASEGT. V dropped 2 bases and J dropped 6; count of bases not matched to a gene: 5. CDR3 residues: CASSETRLAGDTQYF. The CDR3 coding sequence is TGTGCCAGCAGTGAAACCCGACTAGCGGGTGATACGCAGTATTTT.

The chain is built from TRBV27 and TRBJ1-2, with TRBD1 matching 8 bases. The CDR3 has 14 residues. The V gene's germline CDR1 is MNHEY and CDR2 SMNVEV (reference sequence). V gave up 6 bases and J gave up 2 bases; unmatched junction bases: 5. CDR3 amino acids: CASSPGTGNYGYTF. Here the CDR3 DNA reads TGTGCCAGCAGCCCCGGGACAGGCAACTATGGCTACACCTTC.

The V and J genes are TRBV5-1 and TRBJ2-1, with D perhaps matching TRBD2 (6 bases). Germline lookup yields CDR1 SGHRS and CDR2 YFSETQ. The CDR3 consists of 16 residues. V lost 0 bases and J lost 3, with 13 bases in between. CDR3 coding DNA: TGCGCCAGCAGCTTGGATTTGGCGGGGAGCTACAATGAGCAGTTCTTC. This translates into CASSLDLAGSYNEQFF.

The chain carries TRBV12-3 or TRBV12-4 and TRBJ2-7; D is possibly TRBD1 (6 bases). The ends were cut back, 1 base at V and 4 bases at J, with 8 bases in the middle. CDR3 size: 13 residues. Here the CDR3 DNA reads TGTGCCAGCAGTTTAGACAGGGTATACGAGCAGTACTTC. This translates into CASSLDRVYEQYF.

The rearrangement uses TRBV5-4 and TRBJ1-2; 8 bases agree with TRBD1. J gave up 5 bases and V 3 bases, and 9 bases lay outside the gene matches. CDR3 length: 15 amino acids. Germline values: CDR1 SGHNT, CDR2 YYREEE (reference sequence). The CDR3 DNA follows: TGTGCCAGCAGCTCCCAGGGGGCAGGTCGATATGGCTACACCTTC. Its translation is CASSSQGAGRYGYTF.

The chain couples TRBV18 to TRBJ1-1; D gene ambiguous. V dropped 3 bases and J dropped 3 bases, with 14 bases sitting between them. The length of the CDR3 is 15 residues. The germline CDR1 and CDR2 sequences are KGHSH and LQKENI. The CDR3 protein is CASSPLAGWDTEAFF. The CDR3 DNA is TGTGCCAGCTCACCCCTCGCGGGATGGGACACTGAAGCTTTCTTT. Full variable domain (rest looked up from reference TRBV18 and TRBJ1-1): NAGVMQNPRHLVRRRGQEARLRCSPMKGHSHVYWYRQLPEEGLKFMVYLQKENIIDESGMPKERFSAEFPKEGPSILRIQQVVRGDSAAYFCASSPLAGWDTEAFFGQGTRLTVV.

The V gene is TRBV3-1 (or the pseudogene TRBV3-2), the J gene TRBJ2-1; 15 bases match TRBD2. Germline values: CDR1 LGHDT, CDR2 YNNKEL (reference sequence). After removal of 5 bases from V and 9 bases from J, the junction contained 8 bases not matched to a gene. The CDR3 loop spans 16 amino acids. As DNA, the CDR3 is TGTGCCAGCAGCTCAAGGACTAGCGGGGGGGCTGGTGAGCAGTTCTTC. This gives the protein CASSSRTSGGAGEQFF.

This clone was seen only a few times. This chain joins TRBV6-2 or TRBV6-3 and TRBJ1-3; D ambiguous. The CDR3 sequence is 16 residues long. The V gene's germline CDR1 is MNHEY and CDR2 SVGEGT. Trimming took 5 bases from V and 0 from J, leaving 14 bases between them. CDR3 region: CASSPSRGRSGNTIYF. The CDR3 DNA sequence: TGTGCCAGCAGTCCATCACGGGGTCGCTCTGGAAACACCATATATTTT.

This clone was found a few times. The chain joins TRBV5-1 to TRBJ2-5; maybe TRBD2 (5 bases). Germline V CDR1 and CDR2: SGHRS, YFSETQ. The V end lost 0 bases, the J end lost 1 base, and 13 bases lay between the germline ends. This CDR3 is 16 amino acids long. The CDR3 loop is CASSLGARGSQETQYF. The CDR3 bases are TGCGCCAGCAGCTTGGGGGCGAGAGGGTCCCAAGAGACCCAGTACTTC.

In its sample, this clone was seen once. Other nucleotide sequences from this sample produce the same CDR3. This chain uses TRBV11-2 with TRBJ2-1, with 10 bases aligning to TRBD2. The V gene's germline CDR1 is SGHAT and CDR2 FQNNGV. The CDR3 has 16 amino acids. V lost 2 bases, J lost 2 bases, and 3 bases stayed unmatched. CDR3 region: CASSLSLAGAYNEQFF. CDR3 nucleotide sequence: TGTGCCAGCAGCTTAAGTCTAGCGGGGGCCTACAATGAGCAGTTCTTC.

The chain recombines TRBV3-1 (or the pseudogene TRBV3-2) with TRBJ2-5; 9 bases fit TRBD1. The V gene's germline CDR1 is LGHDT and CDR2 YNNKEL (reference sequence). Trimming removed 5 bases from V and 2 bases from J; junction bases left unmatched: 6. The CDR3 is 15 residues long. DNA for the CDR3: TGTGCCAGCAGCTCCCGACAGGGGGTACAAGAGACCCAGTACTTC. Protein sequence: CASSSRQGVQETQYF.

The chain carries TRBV3-1 (or the pseudogene TRBV3-2) and TRBJ2-2; D may be TRBD1 (5 bases). CDR1 LGHDT and CDR2 YNNKEL come from the germline V gene (reference sequence). The germline V and J ends were trimmed by 5 bases and 4 bases, with 11 bases remaining between them. This CDR3 has 14 residues. The CDR3 loop is CASSLRGGTGELFF. The CDR3 DNA is TGTGCCAGCAGCTTAAGGGGCGGCACCGGGGAGCTGTTTTTT.

The rearrangement links TRBV28 to TRBJ2-3; D may be TRBD1 (6 bases). The germline V gene has CDR1 MDHEN and CDR2 SYDVKM. The CDR3 has 15 amino acids. Trimming took off 5 bases at V and 0 bases at J, with 12 bases between the two ends. CDR3 nucleotide sequence: TGTGCCAGCAGTATCGGGACAACTAGCACAGATACGCAGTATTTT. It encodes CASSIGTTSTDTQYF.

DNA of the CDR3: TGCGCCAGCAGCCAACCCCTACAGCGGCGTGTCCAAGAGACCCAGTACTTC. This sequence encodes CASSQPLQRRVQETQYF. The gene calls are TRBV5-1 and TRBJ2-5, with a tentative D call TRBD2 (5 bases). Germline V gene sequence: CDR1 SGHRS, CDR2 YFSETQ. This CDR3 is 17 amino acids long. With 4 bases removed from V and 1 base from J, the gap between germline ends came to 20 bases.

The chain has TRBV19 and TRBJ1-3, with a weak D call TRBD1 (6 bases). Trimming took off 4 bases at V and 1 base at J, with 17 bases between the two ends. From germline, CDR1 is LNHDA and CDR2 SQIVND (reference sequence). The CDR3 consists of 17 residues. CDR3 sequence (DNA): TGTGCCAGTAGTACCCACAAGGACAGAGAATCTGGAAACACCATATATTTT. It is translated as CASSTHKDRESGNTIYF.

The rearrangement joins TRBV15 to TRBJ2-4; D possibly corresponds to TRBD2 (6 bases). This CDR3 is built from 16 residues. Deletions cut 0 bases from V and 1 base from J, with 10 bases between. Looked up from germline, CDR1 is LNHNV and CDR2 is YYDKDF (reference sequence). CDR3: CATSRDGGMAKNIQYF. The CDR3 nucleotides are TGTGCCACCAGCAGAGATGGGGGGATGGCCAAAAACATTCAGTACTTC.